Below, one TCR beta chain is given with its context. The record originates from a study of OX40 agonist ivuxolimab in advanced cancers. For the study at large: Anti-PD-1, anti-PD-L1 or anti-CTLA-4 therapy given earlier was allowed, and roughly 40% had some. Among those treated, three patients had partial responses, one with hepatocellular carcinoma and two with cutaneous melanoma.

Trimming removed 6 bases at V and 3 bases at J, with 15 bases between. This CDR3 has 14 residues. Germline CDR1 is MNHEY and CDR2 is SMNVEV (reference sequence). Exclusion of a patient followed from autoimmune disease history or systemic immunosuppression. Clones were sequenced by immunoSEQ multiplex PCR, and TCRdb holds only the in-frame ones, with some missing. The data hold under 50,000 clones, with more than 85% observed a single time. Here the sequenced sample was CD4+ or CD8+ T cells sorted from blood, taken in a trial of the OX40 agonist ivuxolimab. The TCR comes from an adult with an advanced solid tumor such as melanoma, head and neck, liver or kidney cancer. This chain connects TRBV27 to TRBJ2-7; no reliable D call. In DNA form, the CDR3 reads TGTGCCAGCAGCCCCAGCTTAGCCTACTACGAGCAGTACTTC. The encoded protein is CASSPSLAYYEQYF.